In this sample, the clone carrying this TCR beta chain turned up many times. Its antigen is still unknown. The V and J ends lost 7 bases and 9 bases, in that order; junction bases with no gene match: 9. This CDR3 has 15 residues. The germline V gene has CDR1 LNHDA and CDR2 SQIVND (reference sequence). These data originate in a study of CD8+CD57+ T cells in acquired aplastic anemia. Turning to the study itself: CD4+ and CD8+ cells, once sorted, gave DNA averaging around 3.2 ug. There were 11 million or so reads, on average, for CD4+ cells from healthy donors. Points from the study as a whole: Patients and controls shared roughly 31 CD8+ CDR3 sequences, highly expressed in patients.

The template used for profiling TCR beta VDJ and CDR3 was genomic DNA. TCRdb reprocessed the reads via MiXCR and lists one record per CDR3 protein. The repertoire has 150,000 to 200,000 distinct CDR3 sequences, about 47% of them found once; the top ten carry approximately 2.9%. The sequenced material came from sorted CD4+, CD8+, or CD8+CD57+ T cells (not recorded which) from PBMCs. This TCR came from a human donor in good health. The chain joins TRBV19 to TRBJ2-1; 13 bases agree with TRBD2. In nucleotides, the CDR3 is TGTGCCAGTATGCGTGGACTAGCGGGAGCGAGTGAGCAGTTCTTC. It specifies CASMRGLAGASEQFF. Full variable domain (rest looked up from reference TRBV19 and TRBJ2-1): DGGITQSPKYLFRKEGQNVTLSCEQNLNHDAMYWYRQDPGQGLRLIYYSQIVNDFQKGDIAEGYSVSREKKESFPLTVTSAQKNPTAFYLCASMRGLAGASEQFFGPGTRLTVL.